Shown below are 22 T cell receptor beta chains from a single sample sequenced in a study of CD8+ T cells in alopecia areata (dated 2018 in TCRdb). The library was built by means of the immunoSEQ multiplex PCR assay. To provide template for TCR sequencing, every sample had RNA extracted and reverse transcribed into cDNA. In its TCRdb copy, this immuneACCESS table keeps in-frame sequences only and misses some clones. Where compared with another copy, unresolved V genes explain less than half of these, and the others have no known cause. The sample has 250,000 to 350,000 clones on record, roughly 63% of them singletons. About 0.88% of the sample is in the top ten clones. The treatment or condition label for this specimen denotes: oral pan-JAK inhibitor, 5-10 mg twice daily. Sequenced here: CD4+ T cells sorted from blood, sampled around week 52, from a patient treated with tofacitinib. Every receptor here comes from a human donor with alopecia areata.

The chain combines TRBV5-6 with TRBJ2-5; 7 bases map to TRBD1. Germline V gene data show CDR1 as SGHDT and CDR2 as YYEEEE. Trimming removed 4 bases from V and 0 bases from J; junction bases left unmatched: 12. The CDR3 has 17 amino acids. CDR3 sequence (DNA): TGTGCCAGCAGCAGAGGGTTGGACAGGAGGTACCAAGAGACCCAGTACTTC. It encodes CASSRGLDRRYQETQYF.

The sample holds a few counts of this clone. The chain carries TRBV7-9 and TRBJ1-5; 9 bases agree with TRBD1. Germline V lookup: CDR1 SEHNR, CDR2 FQNEAQ (reference sequence). V gave up 5 bases and J gave up 2 bases; unmatched junction bases: 7. The CDR3 length is 16 residues. The CDR3 sequence: CASSVGQGGRNQPQHF. CDR3 nucleotide sequence: TGTGCCAGCAGCGTGGGACAGGGTGGGCGCAATCAGCCCCAGCATTTT. Full variable domain (missing parts from reference TRBV7-9 and TRBJ1-5): DTGVSQNPRHKITKRGQNVTFRCDPISEHNRLYWYRQTLGQGPEFLTYFQNEAQLEKSRLLSDRFSAERPKGSFSTLEIQRTEQGDSAMYLCASSVGQGGRNQPQHFGDGTRLSIL.

This clone has a handful of counts. The V call is TRBV7-9, the J call TRBJ1-1; D is unclear. Germline V gives CDR1 SEHNR, CDR2 FQNEAQ (reference sequence). CDR3 size: 14 residues. V was trimmed by 2 bases and J by 6 bases, leaving 13 bases between them. The chain's CDR3 is CASSLPVMLSEAFF. DNA of the CDR3: TGTGCCAGCAGCTTACCAGTCATGTTATCTGAAGCTTTCTTT.

V usage is TRBV7-8 and J usage is TRBJ2-5, with D tentatively TRBD2 (6 bases). The CDR3 is 16 amino acids. V lost 2 bases and J lost 5, with 18 bases in between. Germline V gene data show CDR1 as SGHVS and CDR2 as FQNEAQ. CDR3 in amino acids: CASSLRRTTAGETQYF. The CDR3, as DNA: TGTGCCAGCAGCTTACGTAGGACTACCGCTGGGGAGACCCAGTACTTC.

The chain links TRBV29-1 to TRBJ1-2, with 9 bases that match TRBD1. The CDR3 is made up of 13 amino acids. CDR1 is SQVTM and CDR2 is ANQGSEA in the germline V gene. With V trimmed by 7 bases and J by 5 bases, 8 bases remained unmatched. CDR3 residues: CSGGDRAPYGYTF. The CDR3 DNA is TGCAGCGGGGGGGACAGGGCTCCGTATGGCTACACCTTC.

The chain carries TRBV23-1 and TRBJ1-5; D gene ambiguous. TRBV23-1 is identified as an open reading frame with a role that is uncertain. The CDR3 is 15 amino acids. The ends were cut back, 4 bases at V and 0 bases at J, with 10 bases in the middle. DNA for the CDR3: TGCGCCAGCAGTCTGGGCGCTTTTAGCAATCAGCCCCAGCATTTT. It is translated as CASSLGAFSNQPQHF.

The chain joins TRBV5-1 to TRBJ2-2, with a possible D match to TRBD1 (6 bases). The V end was cut by 0 bases, the J end by 5 bases, with 11 bases between. The CDR3 extends over 15 amino acids. The germline V gene encodes CDR1 SGHRS and CDR2 YFSETQ. For the CDR3, the DNA is TGCGCCAGCAGCTTGGTTGCAGGGACAACCGGGGAGCTGTTTTTT. Its protein product is CASSLVAGTTGELFF.

This clone has a single count. The chain is built from TRBV4-1 and TRBJ1-4; D call uncertain. V was trimmed by 1 base and J by 1 base, leaving 4 bases between them. CDR3 length: 14 residues. Germline V gene data show CDR1 as MGHRA and CDR2 as YSYEKL. In nucleotides, the CDR3 is TGCGCCAGCAGCCAAGGGTTAACTAATGAAAAACTGTTTTTT. Its protein is CASSQGLTNEKLFF.

The chain joins TRBV29-1 to TRBJ1-4, with D possibly matching TRBD1 (6 bases). CDR3 size: 16 residues. Deletions cut 0 bases from V and 4 bases from J, with 15 bases between. Germline V lookup: CDR1 SQVTM, CDR2 ANQGSEA. The CDR3 protein is CSVEDLRGRFNEKLFF. The CDR3 DNA sequence: TGCAGCGTTGAAGATCTAAGGGGGAGGTTTAATGAAAAACTGTTTTTT.

This clone was seen a few times. This chain connects TRBV30 to TRBJ2-1; D possibly corresponds to TRBD1 (6 bases). This CDR3 is built from 11 residues. Per the germline V gene, CDR1 is GTSNPN and CDR2 is SVGIG (reference sequence). The V gene lost 5 bases and the J gene lost 6 bases, with 8 bases spanning the gap. The CDR3 reads CAWGQSNEQFF. For the CDR3, the DNA is TGTGCCTGGGGACAGTCCAATGAGCAGTTCTTC.

V gene TRBV29-1 combines with J gene TRBJ2-5, with 9 bases lining up with TRBD2. Germline CDR1 is SQVTM and CDR2 is ANQGSEA. J lost 4 bases, V lost 8 bases, and 8 bases had no gene match. CDR3 length equals 13 residues. The CDR3 DNA sequence: TGCAGCATTGCGGGGGGGCGCTTAGAGACCCAGTACTTC. It encodes CSIAGGRLETQYF.

This clone appeared a few times. This chain links TRBV10-3 with TRBJ2-1; TRBD1 might be the D (6 bases). The V and J ends lost 4 bases and 12 bases respectively, with 10 bases between them. The germline V gene encodes CDR1 ENHRY and CDR2 SYGVKD. This CDR3 has 11 amino acids. This chain's CDR3 is CAISAGVLQFF. CDR3 DNA sequence: TGTGCCATCAGTGCAGGGGTATTGCAGTTCTTC.

This clone was observed a few times. The CDR3 is CASSPGTHGYTF. In DNA form, the CDR3 reads TGCGCCAGCAGCCCCGGGACACATGGCTACACCTTC. V and J are TRBV5-1 and TRBJ1-2; a possible D gene is TRBD1 (6 bases). Germline values: CDR1 SGHRS, CDR2 YFSETQ. Trimming stripped 4 bases from V and 6 bases from J, with 10 bases between. CDR3 length: 12 residues.

This clone has just one count. V gene TRBV30 combines with J gene TRBJ1-1, with D perhaps TRBD1 (6 bases). CDR1 and CDR2 (germline): GTSNPN, SVGIG (reference sequence). V lost 3 bases to trimming and J lost 1 base, with 12 bases between them. This CDR3 comprises 14 residues. CDR3 nucleotide sequence: TGTGCCTGGAGGCTACAGGGCTGGAACACTGAAGCTTTCTTT. It encodes CAWRLQGWNTEAFF.

Only a few counts were recorded for this clone. This sequence joins TRBV29-1 and TRBJ1-4, with D tentatively TRBD1 (5 bases). CDR1 and CDR2 from the germline V gene are SQVTM and ANQGSEA. The CDR3 consists of 12 residues. V was shortened by 6 bases and J by 6 bases, with 11 bases between the two germline ends. CDR3 in amino acids: CSVSGMDEKLFF. CDR3 sequence (DNA): TGCAGCGTGTCAGGGATGGATGAAAAACTGTTTTTT.

This chain uses TRBV27 with TRBJ2-3, with 13 bases matching TRBD2. Germline V gene lookup returns CDR1 MNHEY and CDR2 SMNVEV (reference sequence). J lost 4 bases, V lost 6 bases, and 7 bases had no gene match. The CDR3 loop spans 16 amino acids. The CDR3 loop is CASRGLAGAAADTQYF. The DNA for the CDR3 is TGTGCCAGCAGAGGACTAGCGGGGGCCGCTGCAGATACGCAGTATTTT.

V is TRBV30 and J is TRBJ2-7, with TRBD1 matching 8 bases. CDR1 is GTSNPN and CDR2 is SVGIG in the germline V gene (reference sequence). This CDR3 has 14 residues. Trimming removed 3 bases from V and 2 bases from J; junction bases left unmatched: 6. The CDR3 DNA is TGTGCCTGGAGCAGGACAGGGCTACCCTACGAGCAGTACTTC. This sequence encodes CAWSRTGLPYEQYF.

This clone was observed a handful of times. CDR3 in amino acids: CASRGPSTAGELFF. The CDR3 DNA reads as TGTGCCAGCAGAGGTCCTAGTACTGCCGGGGAGCTGTTTTTT. The chain has TRBV2 and TRBJ2-2; no reliable D call. The V end was cut by 6 bases, the J end by 6 bases, with 14 bases between. From germline, CDR1 is SNHLY and CDR2 FYNNEI. The CDR3 covers 14 residues.

The chain joins TRBV30 to TRBJ2-7; perhaps D is TRBD1 or TRBD2 (5 bases each). Trimming shortened V by 0 bases and J by 5 bases, and 8 bases separated the two germline ends. Germline V lookup: CDR1 GTSNPN, CDR2 SVGIG (reference sequence). There are 12 residues in the CDR3. CDR3 sequence (DNA): TGTGCCTGGAGTGTGCGAGGGGACGAGCAGTACTTC. Its translation is CAWSVRGDEQYF.

The chain couples TRBV29-1 to TRBJ2-3; unclear D gene. Germline V gene data show CDR1 as SQVTM and CDR2 as ANQGSEA. The CDR3 sequence is 12 residues long. V lost 6 bases to trimming and J lost 6 bases, with 13 bases between them. DNA for the CDR3: TGCAGCGTGGAGTCAAGTGGTGATACGCAGTATTTT. It translates to CSVESSGDTQYF.

This clone was found once. This chain uses TRBV20-1 with TRBJ2-1; no clear D gene. Germline-derived CDR1 and CDR2 are DFQATT and SNEGSKA (reference sequence). The length of the CDR3 is 11 residues. The ends were cut back, 4 bases at V and 4 bases at J, with 5 bases in the middle. The CDR3 here is CSATQYNEQFF. The CDR3 coding sequence is TGCAGTGCTACCCAGTACAATGAGCAGTTCTTC.

The count of this clone is one. V is TRBV6-6 and J is TRBJ1-2; 7 bases match TRBD1. The CDR3 sequence is 13 residues long. V lost 8 bases and J lost 0; bases outside the gene matches: 3. Germline assignment: CDR1 MNHNY and CDR2 SVGAGI (reference sequence). The CDR3 DNA reads as TGTGCCAGCGGACAGGAGACTAACTATGGCTACACCTTC. Translating it yields CASGQETNYGYTF.